The entry that follows covers one T cell receptor beta chain sequence. This sample is drawn from a study of control samples from healthy donors and cancer patients. This table comes from immunoSEQ multiplex PCR, and its TCRdb copy is limited to in-frame clones, with some not included. The sample consists of about 120,000 clones, about 87% of them appearing once. This CDR3 is 15 amino acids long. Germline V gene lookup returns CDR1 SGHRS and CDR2 YFSETQ. V lost 0 bases to trimming and J lost 6 bases; unmatched junction nucleotides: 5. The chain combines TRBV5-1 with TRBJ2-3; 9 bases are shared with TRBD1. Sequencing was done on a sample of blood. This TCR was recovered from a man in his sixties in good health. The DNA for the CDR3 is TGCGCCAGCAGCTTGGGGACAGGGGTGTTCGATACGCAGTATTTT. Its translation: CASSLGTGVFDTQYF.